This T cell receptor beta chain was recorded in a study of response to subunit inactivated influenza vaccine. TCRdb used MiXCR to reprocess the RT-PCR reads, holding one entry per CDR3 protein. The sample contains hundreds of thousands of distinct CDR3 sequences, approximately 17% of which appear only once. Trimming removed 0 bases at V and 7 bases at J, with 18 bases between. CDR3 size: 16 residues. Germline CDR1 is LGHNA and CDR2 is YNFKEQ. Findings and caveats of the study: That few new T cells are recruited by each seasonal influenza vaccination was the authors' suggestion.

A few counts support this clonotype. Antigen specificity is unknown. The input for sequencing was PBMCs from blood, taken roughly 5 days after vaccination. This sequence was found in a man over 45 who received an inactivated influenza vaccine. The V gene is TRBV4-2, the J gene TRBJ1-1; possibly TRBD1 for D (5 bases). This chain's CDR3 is CASSQDLRAGPSEAFF. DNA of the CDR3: TGTGCCAGCAGCCAAGATCTCCGCGCAGGGCCCAGTGAAGCTTTCTTT.